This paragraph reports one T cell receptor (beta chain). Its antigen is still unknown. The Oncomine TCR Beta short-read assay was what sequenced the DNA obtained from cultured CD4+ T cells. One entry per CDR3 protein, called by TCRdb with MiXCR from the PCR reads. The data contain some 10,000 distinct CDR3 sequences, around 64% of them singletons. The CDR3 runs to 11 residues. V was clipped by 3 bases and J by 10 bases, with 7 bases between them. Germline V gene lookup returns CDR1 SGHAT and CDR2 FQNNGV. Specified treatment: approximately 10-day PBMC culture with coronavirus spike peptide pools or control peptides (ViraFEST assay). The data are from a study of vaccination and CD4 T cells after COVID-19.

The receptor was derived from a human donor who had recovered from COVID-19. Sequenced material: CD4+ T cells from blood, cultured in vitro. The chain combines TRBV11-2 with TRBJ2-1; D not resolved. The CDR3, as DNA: TGTGCCAGCAGCTTGGGCACCGAGCAGTTCTTC. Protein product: CASSLGTEQFF. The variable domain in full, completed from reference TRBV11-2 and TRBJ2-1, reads EAGVAQSPRYKIIEKRQSVAFWCNPISGHATLYWYQQILGQGPKLLIQFQNNGVVDDSQLPKDRFSAERLKGVDSTLKIQPAKLEDSAVYLCASSLGTEQFFGPGTRLTVL.